This T cell receptor beta chain was profiled in a study of blood T cells in healthy people across ages. Study results and caveats: Higher naive T cell percentage went strongly together with higher TCR beta diversity.

A second about 6 to 12 cycle PCR used barcoded and J-beta primers. Each CDR3 protein is one row after TCRdb ran MiXCR on the 5' RACE reads. The sample has over 700,000 distinct CDR3 sequences, roughly 50% seen once. Remarks on this clonotype: Antigen unknown.

Peripheral blood, about 9.3 milliliters per donor, was collected. PBMCs were isolated at a quantity of at least 6.5 million per sample. This CDR3 comprises 17 residues. CDR1 MNHNS and CDR2 SASEGT come from the germline V gene. The V and J ends lost 4 bases and 0 bases respectively, with 16 bases between them. Source material: blood. V usage is TRBV6-1 and J usage is TRBJ1-5, with D possibly TRBD1 on 5 matching bases. The clonotype comes from a man older than 75 in good health. CDR3 loop: CASSGRGAADSNQPQHF. CDR3 DNA sequence: TGTGCCAGCAGTGGACGAGGGGCAGCCGATAGCAATCAGCCCCAGCATTTT.